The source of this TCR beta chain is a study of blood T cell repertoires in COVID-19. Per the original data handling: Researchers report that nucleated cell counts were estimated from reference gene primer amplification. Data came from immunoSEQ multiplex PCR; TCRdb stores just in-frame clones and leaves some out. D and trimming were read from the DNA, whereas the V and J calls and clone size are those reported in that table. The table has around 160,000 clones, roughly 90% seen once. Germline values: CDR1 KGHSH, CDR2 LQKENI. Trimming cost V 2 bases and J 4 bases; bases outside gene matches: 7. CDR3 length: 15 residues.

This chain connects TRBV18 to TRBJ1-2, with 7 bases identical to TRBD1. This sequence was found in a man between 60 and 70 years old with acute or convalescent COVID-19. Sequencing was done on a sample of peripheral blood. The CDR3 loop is CASSPSGQVGYGYTF. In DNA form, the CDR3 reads TGTGCCAGCTCACCATCCGGACAGGTCGGCTATGGCTACACCTTC.